This TCR beta chain was observed in a study of human T cells and chemical hapten exposure. About the research overall: Diphenylcyclopropenone was applied weekly to patients' scalps across the approximately 25-week study.

Regarding time point: patch test 2, 6 weeks after DPC sensitization. The treatment is: therapeutic diphenylcyclopropenone sensitization with weekly scalp DPC. The germline V and J ends were trimmed by 0 bases and 2 bases, with 13 bases remaining between them. The CDR3 spans 16 residues. Germline V gene lookup returns CDR1 KGHSH and CDR2 LQKENI. TCRdb itself ran the RACE reads through MiXCR, one entry per CDR3 protein. The data show 95,000 or so distinct CDR3 sequences, over 10% seen once. J is TRBJ1-1 and V is TRBV18; D may be TRBD1 (6 bases). The sample consisted of whole blood, taken in connection with sensitization to the hapten diphenylcyclopropenone (DPC). The TCR was taken from a woman between 40 and 55 years old with alopecia areata. Some clones in this sample may be carry-over from other donors' samples. The CDR3 nucleotides read TGTGCCAGCTCACCACCAAGGGGGACGATCAACACTGAAGCTTTCTTT. Translation: CASSPPRGTINTEAFF.